This TCR beta chain was found in a study of CD8 T cells in ankylosing spondylitis. The CDR3 is 12 residues long. V gave up 10 bases and J gave up 2 bases, with 12 bases separating them. Germline CDR1 and CDR2: SNHLY and FYNNEI. This clonotype was seen many times. The antigen is undetermined. TCR beta libraries were made by quantitative 5'-RACE with molecular barcodes. TCRdb passed the 5' RACE reads through MiXCR, listing each CDR3 protein once. Seen here are fewer than 400,000 distinct CDR3 sequences, roughly 8% observed once, and the top ten hold approximately 15%. General study findings and limits: Both synovial fluid and blood in reactive arthritis had previously been reported to carry some motif variants. Reported data indicate significant enrichment of disease-linked clones within matched ankylosing spondylitis synovial fluid. There was a TCR beta motif, made of several highly homologous variants, that appeared characteristic of ankylosing spondylitis blood. Disease-linked clones displayed a CD8+ phenotype and appeared relatively rarely in peripheral blood.

The source of this sequence is a male donor with ankylosing spondylitis. Sequencing used blood, either unsorted or a sorted T cell fraction (not recorded which). The chain has TRBV2 and TRBJ2-7; D possibly corresponds to TRBD1 (6 bases). The DNA of the CDR3 is TGTGCCACAGGACAGCCGGCCTACGAGCAGTACTTC. Residues: CATGQPAYEQYF.